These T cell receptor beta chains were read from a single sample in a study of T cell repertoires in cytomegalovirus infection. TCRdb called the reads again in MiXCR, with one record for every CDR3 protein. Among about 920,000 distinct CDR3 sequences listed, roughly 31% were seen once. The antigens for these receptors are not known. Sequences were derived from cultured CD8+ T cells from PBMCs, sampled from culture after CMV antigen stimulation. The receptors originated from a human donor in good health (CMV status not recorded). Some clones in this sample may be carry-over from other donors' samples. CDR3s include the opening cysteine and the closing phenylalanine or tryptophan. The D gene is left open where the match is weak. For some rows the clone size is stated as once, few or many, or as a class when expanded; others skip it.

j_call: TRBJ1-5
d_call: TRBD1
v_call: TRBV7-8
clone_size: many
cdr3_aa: CASSGRDRGYQPQHF
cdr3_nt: TGTGCCAGCAGCGGGCGGGACAGGGGGTATCAGCCCCAGCATTTT

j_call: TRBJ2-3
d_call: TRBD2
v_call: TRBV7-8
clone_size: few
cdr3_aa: CASSLMVTSGADTQYF
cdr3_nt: TGTGCCAGCAGCTTAATGGTGACTAGCGGGGCAGATACGCAGTATTTT

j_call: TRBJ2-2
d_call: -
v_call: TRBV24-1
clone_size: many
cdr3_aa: CATSDAGTKNTGELFF
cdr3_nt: TGTGCCACCAGTGATGCCGGGACAAAGAACACCGGGGAGCTGTTTTTT

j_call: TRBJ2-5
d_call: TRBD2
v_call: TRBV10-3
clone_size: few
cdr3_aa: CAISDQLAGGLETQYF
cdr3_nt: TGTGCCATCAGTGACCAACTAGCGGGGGGACTTGAGACCCAGTACTTC

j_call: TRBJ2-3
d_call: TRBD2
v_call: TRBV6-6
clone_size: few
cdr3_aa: CASSYLAGGRGDTQYF
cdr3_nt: TGTGCCAGCAGTTACCTAGCGGGGGGCAGGGGGGATACGCAGTATTTT

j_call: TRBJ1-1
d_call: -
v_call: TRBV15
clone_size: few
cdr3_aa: CATSRDAAVGAFF
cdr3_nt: TGTGCCACCAGCAGAGATGCGGCAGTGGGAGCTTTCTTT

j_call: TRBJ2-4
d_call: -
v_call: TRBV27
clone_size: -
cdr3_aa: CASSLVKNIQYF
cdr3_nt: TGTGCCAGCAGTTTGGTCAAAAACATTCAGTACTTC

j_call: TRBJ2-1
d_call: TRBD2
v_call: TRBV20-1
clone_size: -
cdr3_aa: CSARDLGGVRNEQFF
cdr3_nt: TGCAGTGCTAGAGATTTGGGGGGGGTAAGAAATGAGCAGTTCTTC

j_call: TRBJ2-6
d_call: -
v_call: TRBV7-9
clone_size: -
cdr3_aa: CASSPWTEPSLPGANVLTF
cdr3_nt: TGTGCCAGCAGCCCTTGGACAGAACCTTCCTTACCGGGGGCCAACGTCCTGACTTTC

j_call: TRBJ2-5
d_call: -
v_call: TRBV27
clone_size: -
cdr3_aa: CASSFGSQQGETQYF
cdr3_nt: TGTGCCAGCAGTTTCGGGTCCCAGCAAGGAGAGACCCAGTACTTC

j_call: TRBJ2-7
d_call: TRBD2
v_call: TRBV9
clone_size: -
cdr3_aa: CASSVDGGGDYEQYF
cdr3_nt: TGTGCCAGCAGCGTAGATGGCGGGGGGGACTACGAGCAGTACTTC

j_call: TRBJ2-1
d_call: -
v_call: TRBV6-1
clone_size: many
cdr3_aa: CASSERGLYNNEQFF
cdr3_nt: TGTGCCAGCAGTGAAAGAGGGTTATATAACAATGAGCAGTTCTTC

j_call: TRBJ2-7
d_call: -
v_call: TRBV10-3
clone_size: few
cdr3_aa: CAAQDIAYEQYF
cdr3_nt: TGTGCCGCCCAAGATATAGCCTACGAGCAGTACTTC

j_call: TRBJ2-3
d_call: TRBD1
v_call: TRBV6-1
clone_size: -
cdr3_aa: CASKRGVRTGEKETDTQYF
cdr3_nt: TGTGCCAGCAAGAGGGGGGTCCGGACAGGGGAGAAAGAGACAGATACGCAGTATTTT

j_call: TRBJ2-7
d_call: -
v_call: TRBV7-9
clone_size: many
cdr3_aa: CASSFRGTYEQYF
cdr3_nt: TGTGCCAGCAGTTTCCGGGGGACCTACGAGCAGTACTTC

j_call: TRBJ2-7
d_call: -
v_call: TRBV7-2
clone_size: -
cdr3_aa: CASSFWGYEKYF
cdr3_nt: TGTGCCAGCAGCTTCTGGGGATACGAGAAGTACTTC

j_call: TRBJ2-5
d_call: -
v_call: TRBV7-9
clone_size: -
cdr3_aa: CASSFPTNQETQYF
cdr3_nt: TGTGCCAGCAGCTTTCCGACAAACCAAGAGACCCAGTACTTC

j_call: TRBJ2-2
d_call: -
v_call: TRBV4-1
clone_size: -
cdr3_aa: CASSQEHGGTGELFF
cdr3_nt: TGTGCCAGCAGCCAAGAACACGGGGGAACCGGGGAGCTGTTTTTT

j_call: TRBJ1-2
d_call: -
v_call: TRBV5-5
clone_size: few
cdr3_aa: CASSSGRVVGYTF
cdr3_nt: TGTGCCAGCAGCTCCGGACGGGTCGTTGGCTACACCTTC

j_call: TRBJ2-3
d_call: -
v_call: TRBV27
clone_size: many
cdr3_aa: CASSYQGDTQYF
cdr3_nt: TGTGCCAGCAGTTACCAGGGAGATACGCAGTATTTT

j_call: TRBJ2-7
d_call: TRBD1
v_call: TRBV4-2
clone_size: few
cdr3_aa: CASSQEGTEAYEQYF
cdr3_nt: TGTGCCAGCAGCCAAGAGGGGACAGAAGCCTACGAGCAGTACTTC

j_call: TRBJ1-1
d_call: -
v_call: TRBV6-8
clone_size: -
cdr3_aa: CASSYTALGTEAFF
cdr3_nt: TGTGCCAGCAGTTACACTGCGTTGGGGACTGAAGCTTTCTTT

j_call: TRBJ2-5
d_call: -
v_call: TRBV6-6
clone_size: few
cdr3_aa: CASTQRDQYF
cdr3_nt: TGTGCCAGCACACAGAGGGACCAGTACTTC

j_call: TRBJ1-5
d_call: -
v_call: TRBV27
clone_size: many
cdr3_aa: CASSSPNQPQHF
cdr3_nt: TGTGCCAGCAGCTCCCCCAATCAGCCCCAGCATTTT

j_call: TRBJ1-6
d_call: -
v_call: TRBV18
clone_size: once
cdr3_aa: CASSPPYGSSPLHF
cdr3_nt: TGTGCCAGCTCACCACCGTACGGGAGTTCACCCCTCCACTTT

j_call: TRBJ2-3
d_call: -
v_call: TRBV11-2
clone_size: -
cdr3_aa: CASLSGTDTQYF
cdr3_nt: TGTGCCAGCCTTAGCGGCACAGATACGCAGTATTTT

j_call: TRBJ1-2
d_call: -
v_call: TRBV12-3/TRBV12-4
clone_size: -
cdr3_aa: CASGLNGANYGYTF
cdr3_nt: TGTGCCAGCGGTTTGAACGGAGCTAACTATGGCTACACCTTC

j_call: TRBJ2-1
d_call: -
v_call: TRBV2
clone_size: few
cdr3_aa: CASAPPGSLVDEQFF
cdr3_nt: TGTGCCAGCGCTCCTCCAGGGTCCCTGGTCGATGAGCAGTTCTTC

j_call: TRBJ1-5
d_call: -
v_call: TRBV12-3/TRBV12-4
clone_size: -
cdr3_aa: CASSFGLDSRQSNQPQHF
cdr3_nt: TGTGCCAGCAGTTTTGGGCTTGACTCCAGGCAAAGCAATCAGCCCCAGCATTTT

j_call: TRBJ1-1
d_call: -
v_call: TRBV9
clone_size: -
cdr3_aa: CASSAAVLNTEAFF
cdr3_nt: TGTGCCAGCAGCGCGGCCGTGTTGAACACTGAAGCTTTCTTT

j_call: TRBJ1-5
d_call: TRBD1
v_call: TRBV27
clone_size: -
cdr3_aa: CASSLHFGQGYNQPQHF
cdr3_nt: TGTGCCAGCAGTTTACATTTCGGACAGGGCTACAATCAGCCCCAGCATTTT

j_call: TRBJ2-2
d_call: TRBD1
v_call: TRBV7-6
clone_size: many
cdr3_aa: CASSLGGRGRLTGELFF
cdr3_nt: TGTGCCAGCAGCTTAGGAGGCAGGGGGCGGCTCACCGGGGAGCTGTTTTTT

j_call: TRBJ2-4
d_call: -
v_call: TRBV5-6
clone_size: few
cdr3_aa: CASSLALAKNIQYF
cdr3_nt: TGTGCCAGCAGCTTGGCGTTAGCCAAAAACATTCAGTACTTC

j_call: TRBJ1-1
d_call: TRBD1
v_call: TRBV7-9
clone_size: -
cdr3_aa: CASSLGGTGGRNTEAFF
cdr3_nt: TGTGCCAGCAGCTTAGGGGGGACAGGGGGCAGGAACACTGAAGCTTTCTTT

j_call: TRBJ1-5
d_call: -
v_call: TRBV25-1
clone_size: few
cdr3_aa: CASSEGVRGPQHF
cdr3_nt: TGTGCCAGCAGTGAAGGGGTCCGGGGGCCCCAGCATTTT

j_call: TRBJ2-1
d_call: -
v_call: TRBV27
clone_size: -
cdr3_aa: CASSSGSIYNEQFF
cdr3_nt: TGTGCCAGCAGTTCAGGGTCCATCTACAATGAGCAGTTCTTC

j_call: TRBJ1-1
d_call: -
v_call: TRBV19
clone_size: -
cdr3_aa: CASSILGAGEAFF
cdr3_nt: TGTGCCAGTAGTATACTAGGAGCGGGTGAAGCTTTCTTT

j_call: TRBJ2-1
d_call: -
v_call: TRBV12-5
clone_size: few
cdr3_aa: CASGLPGRSYNEQFF
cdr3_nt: TGTGCTAGTGGTTTGCCGGGTCGCTCCTACAATGAGCAGTTCTTC

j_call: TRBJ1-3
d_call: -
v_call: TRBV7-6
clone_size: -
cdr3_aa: CASSSRTNSGNTIYF
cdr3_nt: TGTGCCAGCAGCTCCCGGACAAACTCTGGAAACACCATATATTTT

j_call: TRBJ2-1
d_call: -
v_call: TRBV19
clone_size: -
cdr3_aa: CASSIAPDGYNEQFF
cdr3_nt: TGTGCCAGTAGTATAGCCCCGGACGGTTACAATGAGCAGTTCTTC

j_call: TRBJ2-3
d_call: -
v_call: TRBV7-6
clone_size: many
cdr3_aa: CASSFAGGYTDTQYF
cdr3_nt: TGTGCCAGCAGCTTTGCCGGAGGGTACACAGATACGCAGTATTTT

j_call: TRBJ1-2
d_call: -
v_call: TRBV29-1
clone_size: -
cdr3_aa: CSVGRGVGGYTF
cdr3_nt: TGCAGCGTTGGACGCGGAGTAGGGGGCTACACCTTC

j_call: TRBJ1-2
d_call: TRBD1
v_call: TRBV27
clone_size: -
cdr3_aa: CASSFSQGANGYTF
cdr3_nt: TGTGCCAGCAGTTTCTCTCAGGGGGCGAATGGCTACACCTTC

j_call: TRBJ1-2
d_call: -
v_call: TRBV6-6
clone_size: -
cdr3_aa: CASSYSPLDYGYTF
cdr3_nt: TGTGCCAGCAGTTACTCCCCCCTGGACTATGGCTACACCTTC

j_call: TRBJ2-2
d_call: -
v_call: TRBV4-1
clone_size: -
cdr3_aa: CASSQADGNTGELFF
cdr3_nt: TGCGCCAGCAGCCAAGCCGACGGTAACACCGGGGAGCTGTTTTTT

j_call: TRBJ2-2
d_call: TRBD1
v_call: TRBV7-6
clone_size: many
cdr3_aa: CASSPTLRQGNGELFF
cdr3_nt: TGTGCCAGCAGCCCCACCCTAAGACAGGGAAACGGGGAGCTGTTTTTT

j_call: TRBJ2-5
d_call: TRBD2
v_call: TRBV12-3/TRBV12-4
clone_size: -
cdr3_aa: CASRWTPAGETQYF
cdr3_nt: TGTGCCAGCAGATGGACACCAGCGGGGGAGACCCAGTACTTC

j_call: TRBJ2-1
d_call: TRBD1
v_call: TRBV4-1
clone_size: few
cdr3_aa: CASSQVTPPGQGNNEQFF
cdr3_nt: TGCGCCAGCAGCCAAGTTACCCCGCCGGGACAGGGAAACAATGAGCAGTTCTTC

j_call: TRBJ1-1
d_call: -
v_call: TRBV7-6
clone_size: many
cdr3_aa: CASSVSNAEAFF
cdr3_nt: TGTGCCAGCAGCGTGTCGAACGCTGAAGCTTTCTTT

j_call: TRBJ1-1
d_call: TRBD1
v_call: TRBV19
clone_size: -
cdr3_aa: CASSPRRDREMNTEAFF
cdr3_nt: TGTGCCAGTAGTCCCAGAAGGGACAGGGAAATGAACACTGAAGCTTTCTTT

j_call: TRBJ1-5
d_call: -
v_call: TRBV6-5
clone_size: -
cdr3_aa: CASSYSRALNQPQHF
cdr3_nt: TGTGCCAGCAGTTACTCGAGGGCACTAAATCAGCCCCAGCATTTT

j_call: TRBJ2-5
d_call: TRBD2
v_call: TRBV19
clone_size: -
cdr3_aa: CASSIDHSGEGQETQYF
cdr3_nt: TGTGCCAGTAGTATAGATCATAGTGGGGAGGGACAAGAGACCCAGTACTTC

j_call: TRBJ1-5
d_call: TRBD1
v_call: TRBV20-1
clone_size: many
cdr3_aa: CSARTRLQGRGQPQHF
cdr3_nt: TGCAGTGCTAGAACCCGCCTACAGGGGAGGGGGCAGCCCCAGCATTTT

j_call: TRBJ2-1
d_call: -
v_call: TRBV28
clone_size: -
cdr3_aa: CASSWGTSNYNEQFF
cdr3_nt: TGTGCCAGCAGTTGGGGGACTTCCAATTACAATGAGCAGTTCTTC

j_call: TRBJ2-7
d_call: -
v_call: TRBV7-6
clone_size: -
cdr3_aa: CASSLEMGVYEQYF
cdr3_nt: TGTGCCAGCAGCTTAGAGATGGGGGTGTACGAGCAGTACTTC

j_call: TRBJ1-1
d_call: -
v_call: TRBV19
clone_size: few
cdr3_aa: CASSNGRTNTEAFF
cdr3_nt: TGTGCCAGTAGTAACGGCAGAACGAACACTGAAGCTTTCTTT

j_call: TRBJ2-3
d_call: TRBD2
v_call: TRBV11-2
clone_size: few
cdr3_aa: CASSSASGGADDTQYF
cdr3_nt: TGTGCCAGCAGTAGCGCTAGCGGGGGGGCCGACGATACGCAGTATTTT

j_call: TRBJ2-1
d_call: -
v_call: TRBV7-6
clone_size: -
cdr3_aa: CASSLDSDNEQFF
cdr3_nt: TGTGCCAGCAGCTTAGACAGCGACAATGAGCAGTTCTTC